This entry describes one T cell receptor beta chain. These data come from a study of blood T cell repertoires in COVID-19. About the research overall: Researchers got acute and convalescent COVID-19 samples from the United States, Italy and Spain. Sources were T cells, B-cell-depleted T cells, or PBMCs; the material itself was cDNA or gDNA.

The CDR3 sequence is 15 residues long. Germline lookup yields CDR1 MDHEN and CDR2 SYDVKM. Germline trimming cut 3 bases from V and 7 bases from J; bases unmatched to any gene: 9. Original data processing: Reference gene primer amplification yielded estimated nucleated cell counts. TCRdb's table, derived via immunoSEQ multiplex PCR, lists solely in-frame clones and lacks some. V and J calls and clone size come straight from that table; D and trimming were deduced from the DNA. The sample lists around 220,000 clones; around 82% were seen once. This TCR came from a woman at least 80 years old with active or convalescent COVID-19. Sequenced sample: peripheral blood. The rearrangement links TRBV28 to TRBJ1-2; the match to TRBD1 covers 9 bases. For the CDR3, the DNA is TGTGCCAGCAGTTTTCCCACACAGGGGGCCGGTGGCTACACCTTC. This gives the protein CASSFPTQGAGGYTF.